The clone carrying this T cell receptor (beta chain) was seen a handful of times. TCRdb used MiXCR to reprocess the 5' RACE reads, holding one entry per CDR3 protein. The table lists about 57,000 distinct CDR3 sequences, more than 25% of them singletons. V was pared by 4 bases and J by 5 bases, with 15 bases between. CDR3 length: 14 amino acids. The germline gives CDR1 LNHNV, CDR2 YYDKDF (reference sequence). Treg sorting used a CD4+CD25+CD127-/low gate. This chain uses TRBV15 with TRBJ2-7; tentatively, D is TRBD1 (6 bases). The clonotype originates from a female donor with breast cancer. Sequenced input: tumor-infiltrating Tregs sorted from the breast tumor. The CDR3 region has the DNA TGTGCCACCAGCATCGGGTCGGACAGCCACGAGCAGTACTTC. Its protein is CATSIGSDSHEQYF.